This record looks at one TCR beta chain sequence and its context. What it binds is unknown. Libraries were prepared by immunoSEQ multiplex PCR; TCRdb keeps only in-frame clonotypes and omits some of them. The profile shows around 120,000 clones, 85% to 90% of them singletons. The sample comes from a study of T cell responses to AZD1222 COVID-19 vaccine. Broader study findings: Seropositive at baseline were only a handful of AZD1222 recipients.

In germline, CDR1 is SQVTM, CDR2 ANQGSEA. The V and J ends lost 8 bases and 6 bases respectively, with 13 bases between them. This CDR3 is built from 11 residues. The chain joins TRBV29-1 to TRBJ1-2; possible D gene TRBD1, 6 bases. The receptor was derived from an adult in good health. The sample in question was peripheral blood, obtained on day 0 of AZD1222 vaccination. The CDR3 DNA follows: TGCAGCACTAAGGACAGCAATGGCTACACCTTC. Amino acid sequence: CSTKDSNGYTF.